This T cell receptor (beta chain) was identified in a study of blood T cell repertoires in COVID-19. Study at large: T cells, B-cell-depleted T cells, or PBMCs supplied cDNA or gDNA.

The method was immunoSEQ multiplex PCR; TCRdb's version includes in-frame clones alone and lacks a portion of them. This sample carries roughly 45,000 clones, about nine tenths of them seen once, and the ten largest clones take roughly 7.6%. Specimen: peripheral blood. The clonotype comes from a man aged 55-75 years with active COVID-19.

CDR3 residues: CATSRRGPGTSGIYSYEQYF. For the CDR3, the DNA is TGTGCCACCAGCAGACGCGGCCCCGGGACTAGCGGGATTTACTCCTACGAGCAGTACTTC. This rearrangement joins TRBV15 to TRBJ2-7, with TRBD2 matching 13 bases. CDR1 is LNHNV and CDR2 is YYDKDF in the germline V gene (reference sequence). The CDR3 runs 20 residues. The ends lost 2 bases at V and 0 bases at J; junction bases unmatched: 13. Using reference TRBV15 and TRBJ2-7 for the parts outside the CDR3, the full variable domain is DAMVIQNPRYQVTQFGKPVTLSCSQTLNHNVMYWYQQKSSQAPKLLFHYYDKDFNNEADTPDNFQSRRPNTSFCFLDIRSPGLGDTAMYLCATSRRGPGTSGIYSYEQYFGPGTRLTVT.